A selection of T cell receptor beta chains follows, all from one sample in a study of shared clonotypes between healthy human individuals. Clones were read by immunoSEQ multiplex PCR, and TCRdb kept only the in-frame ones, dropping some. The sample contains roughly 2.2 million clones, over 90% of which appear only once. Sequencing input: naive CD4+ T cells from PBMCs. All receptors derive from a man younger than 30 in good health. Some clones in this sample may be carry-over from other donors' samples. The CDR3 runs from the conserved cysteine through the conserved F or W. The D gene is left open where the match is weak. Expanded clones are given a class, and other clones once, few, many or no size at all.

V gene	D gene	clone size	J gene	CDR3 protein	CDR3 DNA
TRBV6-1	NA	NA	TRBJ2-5	CASSEALGSETQYF	TGTGCCAGCAGTGAAGCGCTGGGATCAGAGACCCAGTACTTC
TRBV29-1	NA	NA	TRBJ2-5	CSVESVGETQYF	TGCAGCGTTGAATCGGTCGGAGAGACCCAGTACTTC
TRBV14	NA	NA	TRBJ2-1	CASSGSISSYNEQFF	TGTGCCAGCAGCGGGTCGATCAGCTCCTACAATGAGCAGTTCTTC
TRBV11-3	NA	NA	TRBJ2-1	CASSFGLRDRGDEQFF	TGTGCCAGCAGCTTTGGACTGCGGGATCGCGGGGATGAGCAGTTCTTC
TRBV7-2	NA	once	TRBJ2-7	CASRGHRPNLEQYF	TGTGCCAGCAGAGGACATCGCCCCAACCTCGAGCAGTACTTC
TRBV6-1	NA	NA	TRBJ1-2	CASSDPGSYGYTF	TGTGCCAGCAGTGATCCGGGGTCCTATGGCTACACCTTC
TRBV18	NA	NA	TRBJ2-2	CASSPPGSGELFF	TGTGCCAGCTCACCTCCAGGGTCCGGGGAGCTGTTTTTT
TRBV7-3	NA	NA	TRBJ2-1	CASSSRGGEQFF	TGTGCCAGCAGCTCCCGGGGCGGTGAGCAGTTCTTC
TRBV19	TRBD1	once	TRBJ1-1	CASSMLTGDAMNTEAFF	TGTGCCAGTAGTATGTTGACAGGGGATGCCATGAACACTGAAGCTTTCTTT
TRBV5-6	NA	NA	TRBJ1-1	CASSLQQGTEAFF	TGTGCCAGCAGCTTACAACAGGGAACTGAAGCTTTCTTT
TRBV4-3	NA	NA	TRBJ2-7	CASSQDVGWEQYF	TGCGCCAGCAGCCAAGATGTCGGGTGGGAGCAGTACTTC
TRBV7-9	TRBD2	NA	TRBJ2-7	CASSLAWTSGRYEQYF	TGTGCCAGCAGCTTAGCGTGGACTAGCGGGAGGTACGAGCAGTACTTC
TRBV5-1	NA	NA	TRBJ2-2	CASSPSFGRETGELFF	TGCGCCAGCAGCCCGAGCTTCGGCCGGGAGACCGGGGAGCTGTTTTTT
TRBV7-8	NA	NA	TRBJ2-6	CASSLHPLSSGANVLTF	TGTGCCAGCAGCTTACATCCGCTAAGCTCTGGGGCCAACGTCCTGACTTTC
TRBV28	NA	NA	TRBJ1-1	CASSSIGGAPQQAFF	TGTGCCAGCAGTTCGATCGGGGGGGCCCCACAACAAGCTTTCTTT
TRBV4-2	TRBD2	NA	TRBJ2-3	CASSPLLAGSEDTQYF	TGTGCCAGCAGTCCTTTACTAGCGGGGTCGGAAGATACGCAGTATTTT
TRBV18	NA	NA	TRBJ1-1	CASSPRQGMSPEAFF	TGTGCCAGCTCACCGCGGCAGGGTATGAGCCCTGAAGCTTTCTTT
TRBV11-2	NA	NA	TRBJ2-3	CASTPGRASTDTQYF	TGTGCCAGCACCCCTGGGCGGGCCAGCACAGATACGCAGTATTTT
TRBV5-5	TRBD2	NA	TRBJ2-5	CASSHFTSEETQYF	TGTGCCAGCAGTCATTTCACTAGCGAAGAGACCCAGTACTTC
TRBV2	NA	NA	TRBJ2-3	CASSEQGYGTDTQYF	TGTGCCAGCAGTGAACAGGGTTATGGCACAGATACGCAGTATTTT
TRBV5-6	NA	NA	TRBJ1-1	CASNPGGGAQNTEAFF	TGTGCCAGCAACCCGGGTGGGGGGGCCCAGAACACTGAAGCTTTCTTT
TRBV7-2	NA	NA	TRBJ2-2	CASTLIGRTGELFF	TGTGCCAGCACCCTCATCGGACGGACCGGGGAGCTGTTTTTT
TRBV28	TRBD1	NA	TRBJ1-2	CASSYLTGGKYGYTF	TGTGCCAGCAGTTATTTGACAGGGGGCAAGTATGGCTACACCTTC
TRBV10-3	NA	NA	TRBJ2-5	CAISERLGSQYF	TGTGCCATCAGTGAGCGATTGGGGTCCCAGTACTTC
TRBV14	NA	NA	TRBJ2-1	CASSPGVPGTYNEQFF	TGTGCCAGCAGCCCAGGGGTCCCGGGAACCTACAATGAGCAGTTCTTC
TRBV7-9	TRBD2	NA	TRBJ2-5	CASSTGLAGFQETQYF	TGTGCCAGCAGTACCGGGCTAGCGGGATTTCAAGAGACCCAGTACTTC
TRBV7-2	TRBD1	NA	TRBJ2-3	CASSPLRGRPDTQYF	TGTGCCAGCAGCCCCCTCAGGGGGCGTCCAGATACGCAGTATTTT